The next 6 T cell receptor beta chains were all read from a single sample in a study of T cell changes during pregnancy in multiple sclerosis. Sequenced by immunoSEQ multiplex PCR; TCRdb stores in-frame clones only, minus some. The sample holds some 80,000 clones; around 94% are singletons and the top ten take about 0.14%. Source: CD4+ T cells from peripheral blood mononuclear cells, taken after pregnancy. These receptors all come from a female donor with multiple sclerosis, enrolled in a pregnancy study.

The chain uses TRBV5-1 and TRBJ2-1, with 13 bases matching TRBD2. This CDR3 is 15 amino acids long. V shed 3 bases, J shed 7 bases, and the junction held 4 bases outside the gene matches. Germline CDR1 and CDR2: SGHRS and YFSETQ. The CDR3 region has the DNA TGCGCCAGCAGCTCCGGGACTAGCGGGAAGAATGAGCAGTTCTTC. It encodes CASSSGTSGKNEQFF.

The chain employs TRBV4-2 and TRBJ1-2; D is uncertain. With 6 bases removed from V and 8 bases from J, the gap between germline ends came to 22 bases. Germline lookup yields CDR1 LGHNA and CDR2 YNFKEQ. The CDR3 extends over 15 amino acids. The CDR3 loop reads CASSSLRRAAGGYTF. DNA of the CDR3: TGTGCCAGCAGTTCTCTAAGGAGGGCGGCTGGCGGCTACACCTTC.

This clone appeared a single time. The gene calls are TRBV13 and TRBJ2-3, with D possibly matching TRBD2 (6 bases). Germline V gene sequence: CDR1 PRHDT, CDR2 FYEKMQ (reference sequence). The CDR3 is 14 residues long. Trimming left V 5 bases short and J 0 bases short, with 9 bases between. In DNA form, the CDR3 reads TGTGCCAGCAGCAGGAGGGATAGCACAGATACGCAGTATTTT. It is translated as CASSRRDSTDTQYF.

The rearrangement joins TRBV6-5 to TRBJ2-7; D is unclear. Germline-derived CDR1 and CDR2 are MNHEY and SVGAGI. The V end was cut by 6 bases, the J end by 2 bases, with 14 bases between. The CDR3 loop spans 14 amino acids. CDR3 protein: CASSRSGYPYEQYF. For the CDR3, the DNA is TGTGCCAGCAGCCGATCCGGGTATCCCTACGAGCAGTACTTC.

This chain uses TRBV6-5 with TRBJ1-5; 9 nucleotides line up with TRBD1. The CDR3 contains 15 residues. Per germline, CDR1 MNHEY and CDR2 SVGAGI. V gave up 6 bases and J gave up 3 bases; unmatched junction bases: 6. CDR3 amino acids: CASRRDRANNQPQHF. Written as DNA, the CDR3 is TGTGCCAGCAGACGGGACAGGGCCAACAATCAGCCCCAGCATTTT.

V gene TRBV7-9 combines with J gene TRBJ1-2, with D hard to call. The CDR3 spans 14 residues. Trimming removed 4 bases at V and 7 bases at J, with 16 bases between. Germline V CDR1 and CDR2: SEHNR, FQNEAQ (reference sequence). The CDR3 bases are TGTGCCAGCAGCTCCCACGGGGTCTGGGGTGGCTACACCTTC. Protein product: CASSSHGVWGGYTF.